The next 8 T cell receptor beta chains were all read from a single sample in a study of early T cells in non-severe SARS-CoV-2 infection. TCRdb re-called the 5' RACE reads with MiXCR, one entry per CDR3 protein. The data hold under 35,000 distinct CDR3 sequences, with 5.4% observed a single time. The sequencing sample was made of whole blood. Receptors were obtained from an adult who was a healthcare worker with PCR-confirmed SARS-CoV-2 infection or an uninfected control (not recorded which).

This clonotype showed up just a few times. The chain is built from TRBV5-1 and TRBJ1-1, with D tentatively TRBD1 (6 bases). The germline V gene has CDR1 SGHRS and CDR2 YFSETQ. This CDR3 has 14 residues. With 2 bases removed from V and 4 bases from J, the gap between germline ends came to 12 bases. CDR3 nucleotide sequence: TGCGCCAGCAGCTTCATCGAGGGGGGCACTGAAGCTTTCTTT. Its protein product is CASSFIEGGTEAFF.

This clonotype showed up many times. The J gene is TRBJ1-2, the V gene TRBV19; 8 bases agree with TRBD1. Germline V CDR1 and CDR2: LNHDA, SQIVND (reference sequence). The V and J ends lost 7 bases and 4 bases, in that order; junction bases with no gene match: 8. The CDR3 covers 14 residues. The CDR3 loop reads CASTPAGGPYGYTF. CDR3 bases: TGTGCCAGTACCCCCGCAGGGGGCCCCTATGGCTACACCTTC.

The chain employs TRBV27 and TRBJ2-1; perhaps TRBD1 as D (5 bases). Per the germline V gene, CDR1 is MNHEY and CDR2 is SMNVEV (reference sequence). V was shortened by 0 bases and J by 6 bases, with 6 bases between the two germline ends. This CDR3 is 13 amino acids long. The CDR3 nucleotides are TGTGCCAGCAGTTTATCAGGGGTCAATGAGCAGTTCTTC. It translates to CASSLSGVNEQFF.

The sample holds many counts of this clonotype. Here the CDR3 DNA reads TGTGCCACCAGTGGGGCCGGCGACGGTGAGCAGTTCTTC. Its protein is CATSGAGDGEQFF. V gene TRBV24-1 combines with J gene TRBJ2-1; no clear D. Germline values: CDR1 KGHDR, CDR2 SFDVKD. V was cut by 5 bases and J by 9 bases, with 13 bases left in between. CDR3 size: 13 residues.

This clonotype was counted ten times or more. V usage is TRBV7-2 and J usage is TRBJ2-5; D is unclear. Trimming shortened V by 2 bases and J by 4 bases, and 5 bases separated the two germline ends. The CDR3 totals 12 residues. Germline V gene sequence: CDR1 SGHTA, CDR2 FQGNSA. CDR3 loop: CASSLIPETQYF. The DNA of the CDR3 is TGTGCCAGCAGCTTAATCCCAGAGACCCAGTACTTC.

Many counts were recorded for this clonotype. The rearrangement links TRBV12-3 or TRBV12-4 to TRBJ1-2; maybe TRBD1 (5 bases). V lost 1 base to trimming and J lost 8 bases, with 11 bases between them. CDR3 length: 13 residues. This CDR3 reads CASSLEARGGYTF. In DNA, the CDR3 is TGTGCCAGCAGTTTAGAGGCGCGGGGGGGCTACACCTTC.

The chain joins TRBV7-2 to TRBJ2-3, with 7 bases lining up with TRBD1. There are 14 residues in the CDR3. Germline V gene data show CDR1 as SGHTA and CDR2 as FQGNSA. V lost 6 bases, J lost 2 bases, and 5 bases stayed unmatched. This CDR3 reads CASSLTGLTDTQYF. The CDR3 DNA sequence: TGTGCCAGCAGTCTGACAGGGCTCACAGATACGCAGTATTTT.

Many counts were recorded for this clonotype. The CDR3 DNA follows: TGCGCCAGCAACACCGGGACAGGGGCCGATACGCAGTATTTT. It codes for CASNTGTGADTQYF. The chain links TRBV5-1 to TRBJ2-3; 10 positions match TRBD1. This CDR3 contains 14 residues. The germline gives CDR1 SGHRS, CDR2 YFSETQ. Trimming removed 6 bases from V and 6 bases from J; junction bases left unmatched: 7.